This T cell receptor (beta chain) was identified in a study of blood T cell repertoires in COVID-19. Study information: Acute and convalescent COVID-19 specimens originated in the United States, Italy and Spain. PBMCs, B-cell-depleted T cells, or T cells were the source of the cDNA or gDNA that made up the material.

In the study's own analysis: Estimation of nucleated cell counts was performed using reference gene primer amplification. The assay was immunoSEQ multiplex PCR, and TCRdb's table has in-frame clones only and misses some. Clone size and V and J calls were adopted from that table, with D and trimming inferred from the DNA. The sample yields about 54,000 clones, under 90% seen once. V gave up 6 bases and J gave up 2 bases, with 17 bases separating them. This CDR3 is 16 amino acids long. CDR1 and CDR2 from the germline V gene are MDHEN and SYDVKM. What was sequenced was peripheral blood. The clonotype was recovered from a man aged 35-49 years with active COVID-19. V is TRBV28 and J is TRBJ1-5; D gene uncertain. In DNA, the CDR3 is TGTGCCAGCAGGAGGCGGCGGCAATACGGCAATCAGCCCCAGCATTTT. Its protein product is CASRRRRQYGNQPQHF.